The rows below give T cell receptor beta chains drawn from one sample of a study of T cells of healthy individuals. MiXCR, run by TCRdb on the 5' RACE reads, gives a single entry per CDR3 protein. The sample lists 40,000 to 60,000 distinct CDR3 sequences; over 12% were seen once. These receptors originate from a human donor in good health. Each CDR3 is given with its conserved first and last residue. Fields, in order: J gene, clone size, CDR3 length, V gene, D gene, CDR3 protein, CDR3 DNA. A D gene is named only where the DNA matches it firmly. Clone size is given for some rows only: seen once, a few or many times, or a class if the clone is expanded.

J gene: TRBJ2-1
clone size: NA
CDR3 length: 11
V gene: TRBV4-3
D gene: NA
CDR3 protein: CASSQDNEQFF
CDR3 DNA: TGCGCCAGCAGCCAAGACAATGAGCAGTTCTTC

J gene: TRBJ1-3
clone size: few
CDR3 length: 16
V gene: TRBV2
D gene: NA
CDR3 protein: CASSDQAVHSGNTIYF
CDR3 DNA: TGTGCCAGCAGTGACCAGGCGGTCCACTCTGGAAACACCATATATTTT

J gene: TRBJ2-1
clone size: NA
CDR3 length: 15
V gene: TRBV7-9
D gene: NA
CDR3 protein: CASSGGVSSYNEQFF
CDR3 DNA: TGTGCCAGCAGCGGCGGCGTGAGCTCCTACAATGAGCAGTTCTTC

J gene: TRBJ2-7
clone size: few
CDR3 length: 15
V gene: TRBV10-2
D gene: NA
CDR3 protein: CASSDTLLQGSEQYF
CDR3 DNA: TGCGCCAGCAGTGACACGCTATTACAGGGATCCGAGCAGTACTTC

J gene: TRBJ2-2
clone size: few
CDR3 length: 17
V gene: TRBV3-1
D gene: NA
CDR3 protein: CASSQGARRGGTGELFF
CDR3 DNA: TGTGCCAGCAGCCAAGGGGCACGGCGGGGCGGGACCGGGGAGCTGTTTTTT

J gene: TRBJ2-7
clone size: NA
CDR3 length: 14
V gene: TRBV30
D gene: NA
CDR3 protein: CAWSGDLLSYEQYF
CDR3 DNA: TGTGCCTGGAGTGGGGACCTTCTCTCCTACGAGCAGTACTTC

J gene: TRBJ2-7
clone size: few
CDR3 length: 11
V gene: TRBV30
D gene: NA
CDR3 protein: CAWSRSVEQYF
CDR3 DNA: TGTGCCTGGAGTCGGTCTGTAGAGCAGTACTTC

J gene: TRBJ2-5
clone size: many
CDR3 length: 12
V gene: TRBV12-3/TRBV12-4
D gene: NA
CDR3 protein: CASRHRGETQYF
CDR3 DNA: TGTGCCAGCAGGCATAGAGGAGAGACCCAGTACTTC

J gene: TRBJ2-3
clone size: few
CDR3 length: 13
V gene: TRBV6-6
D gene: NA
CDR3 protein: CASRDGGTDTQYF
CDR3 DNA: TGTGCCAGCAGGGACGGTGGCACAGATACGCAGTATTTT

J gene: TRBJ1-1
clone size: NA
CDR3 length: 14
V gene: TRBV4-3
D gene: NA
CDR3 protein: CASSQQTPNTEAFF
CDR3 DNA: TGCGCCAGCAGCCAACAGACACCCAACACTGAAGCTTTCTTT

J gene: TRBJ2-7
clone size: once
CDR3 length: 12
V gene: TRBV30
D gene: NA
CDR3 protein: CAWSGGTYEQYF
CDR3 DNA: TGTGCCTGGAGTGGGGGTACCTACGAGCAGTACTTC

J gene: TRBJ2-5
clone size: many
CDR3 length: 15
V gene: TRBV20-1
D gene: NA
CDR3 protein: CSASSSGYFQETQYF
CDR3 DNA: TGCAGTGCTAGCTCTTCAGGGTATTTCCAAGAGACCCAGTACTTC

J gene: TRBJ1-1
clone size: few
CDR3 length: 12
V gene: TRBV6-1
D gene: NA
CDR3 protein: CASGRPNTEAFF
CDR3 DNA: TGTGCCAGCGGGCGGCCCAACACTGAAGCTTTCTTT

J gene: TRBJ2-5
clone size: many
CDR3 length: 15
V gene: TRBV7-2
D gene: NA
CDR3 protein: CASSHHRDGQETQYF
CDR3 DNA: TGTGCCAGCAGCCACCATCGGGACGGACAAGAGACCCAGTACTTC

J gene: TRBJ1-2
clone size: many
CDR3 length: 16
V gene: TRBV20-1
D gene: NA
CDR3 protein: CSATSGGWGSNYGYTF
CDR3 DNA: TGCAGTGCAACCTCGGGGGGATGGGGTTCTAACTATGGCTACACCTTC

J gene: TRBJ2-6
clone size: many
CDR3 length: 15
V gene: TRBV19
D gene: NA
CDR3 protein: CASSLRDSGANVLTF
CDR3 DNA: TGTGCCAGTAGTCTAAGAGACTCTGGGGCCAACGTCCTGACTTTC

J gene: TRBJ2-1
clone size: NA
CDR3 length: 14
V gene: TRBV24-1
D gene: NA
CDR3 protein: CATSDQDSYIEQFF
CDR3 DNA: TGTGCCACCAGTGATCAAGACTCCTACATTGAGCAGTTCTTC

J gene: TRBJ1-2
clone size: NA
CDR3 length: 12
V gene: TRBV24-1
D gene: NA
CDR3 protein: CATSDAGSTYTF
CDR3 DNA: TGTGCCACCAGTGATGCGGGATCTACCTACACCTTC

J gene: TRBJ1-1
clone size: many
CDR3 length: 15
V gene: TRBV20-1
D gene: TRBD1
CDR3 protein: CSARGTDRGNTEAFF
CDR3 DNA: TGCAGTGCGAGGGGAACGGACAGGGGAAACACTGAAGCTTTCTTT

J gene: TRBJ1-1
clone size: many
CDR3 length: 16
V gene: TRBV5-1
D gene: TRBD1
CDR3 protein: CASSPQGGVMNTEAFF
CDR3 DNA: TGCGCCAGCAGCCCCCAGGGGGGAGTCATGAACACTGAAGCTTTCTTT

J gene: TRBJ2-2
clone size: NA
CDR3 length: 12
V gene: TRBV20-1
D gene: NA
CDR3 protein: CSARPGAGELFF
CDR3 DNA: TGCAGTGCCAGGCCCGGGGCCGGGGAGCTGTTTTTT

J gene: TRBJ1-2
clone size: NA
CDR3 length: 13
V gene: TRBV2
D gene: NA
CDR3 protein: CASSVLEDYGYTF
CDR3 DNA: TGTGCCAGCAGTGTTTTGGAGGACTATGGCTACACCTTC

J gene: TRBJ2-5
clone size: few
CDR3 length: 13
V gene: TRBV6-5
D gene: NA
CDR3 protein: CASSYTGRETQYF
CDR3 DNA: TGTGCCAGCAGTTACACAGGGAGGGAGACCCAGTACTTC

J gene: TRBJ2-2
clone size: many
CDR3 length: 14
V gene: TRBV9
D gene: TRBD2
CDR3 protein: CASTSGGNTGELFF
CDR3 DNA: TGTGCCAGCACGAGCGGGGGGAACACCGGGGAGCTGTTTTTT

J gene: TRBJ1-2
clone size: few
CDR3 length: 14
V gene: TRBV4-1
D gene: NA
CDR3 protein: CASSQVGGTYGYTF
CDR3 DNA: TGCGCCAGCAGCCAAGTTGGGGGGACCTATGGCTACACCTTC

J gene: TRBJ2-1
clone size: NA
CDR3 length: 16
V gene: TRBV20-1
D gene: TRBD2
CDR3 protein: CSALGLAGGPVDEQFF
CDR3 DNA: TGCAGTGCTCTGGGACTAGCGGGAGGGCCGGTGGATGAGCAGTTCTTC

J gene: TRBJ2-1
clone size: NA
CDR3 length: 15
V gene: TRBV7-2
D gene: NA
CDR3 protein: CASSLSRGTYNEQFF
CDR3 DNA: TGTGCCAGCAGCTTAAGCAGGGGTACCTACAATGAGCAGTTCTTC

J gene: TRBJ2-1
clone size: many
CDR3 length: 18
V gene: TRBV28
D gene: NA
CDR3 protein: CASSFSGPFIVAADEQFF
CDR3 DNA: TGTGCCAGCAGTTTTTCGGGACCTTTTATTGTAGCCGCCGATGAGCAGTTCTTC

J gene: TRBJ2-5
clone size: many
CDR3 length: 14
V gene: TRBV19
D gene: TRBD1
CDR3 protein: CASSITGGFETQYF
CDR3 DNA: TGTGCCAGTAGTATAACAGGGGGCTTTGAGACCCAGTACTTC

J gene: TRBJ2-7
clone size: many
CDR3 length: 15
V gene: TRBV7-2
D gene: TRBD1
CDR3 protein: CASSLAGTGAYEQYF
CDR3 DNA: TGTGCCAGCAGCTTAGCCGGGACAGGAGCCTACGAGCAGTACTTC

J gene: TRBJ1-5
clone size: many
CDR3 length: 12
V gene: TRBV6-1
D gene: NA
CDR3 protein: CASRGVGQTQHF
CDR3 DNA: TGTGCCAGCCGTGGAGTTGGACAGACACAGCATTTT

J gene: TRBJ2-3
clone size: many
CDR3 length: 14
V gene: TRBV12-5
D gene: NA
CDR3 protein: CASGLGQGADTQYF
CDR3 DNA: TGTGCTAGTGGTTTGGGTCAGGGTGCAGATACGCAGTATTTT

J gene: TRBJ2-1
clone size: many
CDR3 length: 17
V gene: TRBV7-9
D gene: TRBD1
CDR3 protein: CASSPRIDRDGYNEQFF
CDR3 DNA: TGTGCCAGCAGCCCACGAATAGACAGGGATGGGTACAATGAGCAGTTCTTC

J gene: TRBJ2-5
clone size: NA
CDR3 length: 15
V gene: TRBV7-3
D gene: NA
CDR3 protein: CASSLIGGPGETQYF
CDR3 DNA: TGTGCCAGCAGCTTAATTGGGGGGCCGGGGGAGACCCAGTACTTC

J gene: TRBJ2-1
clone size: many
CDR3 length: 13
V gene: TRBV4-3
D gene: NA
CDR3 protein: CASSQTYYNEQFF
CDR3 DNA: TGCGCCAGCAGCCAAACGTACTACAATGAGCAGTTCTTC

J gene: TRBJ2-3
clone size: many
CDR3 length: 20
V gene: TRBV20-1
D gene: TRBD1
CDR3 protein: CSASAPGQGAGGRATDTQYF
CDR3 DNA: TGCAGTGCTAGTGCTCCGGGACAGGGGGCTGGGGGGCGAGCCACAGATACGCAGTATTTT

J gene: TRBJ2-3
clone size: NA
CDR3 length: 17
V gene: TRBV7-2
D gene: NA
CDR3 protein: CASSSRVWAGRTDTQYF
CDR3 DNA: TGTGCCAGCAGCAGCCGGGTATGGGCAGGACGCACAGATACGCAGTATTTT

J gene: TRBJ2-1
clone size: few
CDR3 length: 13
V gene: TRBV6-5
D gene: NA
CDR3 protein: CASSYLGEDEQFF
CDR3 DNA: TGTGCCAGCAGTTACCTGGGGGAAGATGAGCAGTTCTTC

J gene: TRBJ2-7
clone size: many
CDR3 length: 14
V gene: TRBV2
D gene: TRBD1
CDR3 protein: CASSESGTAFKQYF
CDR3 DNA: TGTGCCAGCAGTGAAAGTGGGACAGCCTTCAAGCAGTACTTC

J gene: TRBJ2-3
clone size: many
CDR3 length: 15
V gene: TRBV6-2/TRBV6-3
D gene: TRBD2
CDR3 protein: CASSPTSGNTDTQYF
CDR3 DNA: TGTGCCAGCAGCCCGACTAGCGGGAACACAGATACGCAGTATTTT

J gene: TRBJ2-2
clone size: many
CDR3 length: 16
V gene: TRBV19
D gene: NA
CDR3 protein: CASSPRGGPHTGELFF
CDR3 DNA: TGTGCCAGTAGTCCCCGCGGAGGCCCGCACACCGGGGAGCTGTTTTTT

J gene: TRBJ1-2
clone size: many
CDR3 length: 15
V gene: TRBV29-1
D gene: TRBD1
CDR3 protein: CSVTGQASDSYGYTF
CDR3 DNA: TGCAGCGTTACTGGACAGGCGAGCGATTCCTATGGCTACACCTTC

J gene: TRBJ1-1
clone size: NA
CDR3 length: 10
V gene: TRBV20-1
D gene: NA
CDR3 protein: CSARTREAFF
CDR3 DNA: TGCAGTGCTAGGACGAGAGAAGCTTTCTTT

J gene: TRBJ2-4
clone size: few
CDR3 length: 14
V gene: TRBV2
D gene: NA
CDR3 protein: CASRAVEAKNIQYF
CDR3 DNA: TGTGCCAGCAGAGCAGTCGAAGCCAAAAACATTCAGTACTTC

J gene: TRBJ2-2
clone size: many
CDR3 length: 11
V gene: TRBV7-2
D gene: NA
CDR3 protein: CASSQTGELFF
CDR3 DNA: TGTGCCAGCAGCCAGACCGGGGAGCTGTTTTTT

J gene: TRBJ2-1
clone size: NA
CDR3 length: 14
V gene: TRBV29-1
D gene: TRBD2
CDR3 protein: CSVERRLASTEQFF
CDR3 DNA: TGCAGCGTTGAGAGGAGACTAGCATCGACCGAGCAGTTCTTC

J gene: TRBJ2-3
clone size: medium-sized
CDR3 length: 16
V gene: TRBV7-3
D gene: NA
CDR3 protein: CASSLRGVQGTDTQYF
CDR3 DNA: TGTGCCAGCAGCTTACGAGGCGTTCAGGGCACAGATACGCAGTATTTT

J gene: TRBJ2-1
clone size: many
CDR3 length: 14
V gene: TRBV6-6
D gene: TRBD2
CDR3 protein: CASSYTSGSHEQFF
CDR3 DNA: TGTGCCAGCAGTTACACTAGCGGGAGCCATGAGCAGTTCTTC

J gene: TRBJ2-5
clone size: many
CDR3 length: 14
V gene: TRBV5-1
D gene: TRBD1
CDR3 protein: CASMQGGGEETQYF
CDR3 DNA: TGCGCCAGCATGCAAGGGGGCGGCGAAGAGACCCAGTACTTC

J gene: TRBJ2-5
clone size: few
CDR3 length: 14
V gene: TRBV29-1
D gene: TRBD2
CDR3 protein: CSVVLAEFQETQYF
CDR3 DNA: TGCAGCGTTGTTCTAGCGGAGTTCCAAGAGACCCAGTACTTC

J gene: TRBJ2-5
clone size: many
CDR3 length: 17
V gene: TRBV7-2
D gene: NA
CDR3 protein: CASSLVSRLEGQETQYF
CDR3 DNA: TGTGCCAGCAGCTTAGTCTCACGGCTAGAGGGGCAAGAGACCCAGTACTTC

J gene: TRBJ2-5
clone size: many
CDR3 length: 15
V gene: TRBV11-2
D gene: TRBD2
CDR3 protein: CASSLGLRGEETQYF
CDR3 DNA: TGTGCCAGCAGCTTAGGCCTGCGGGGGGAGGAGACCCAGTACTTC

J gene: TRBJ2-3
clone size: many
CDR3 length: 14
V gene: TRBV12-3/TRBV12-4
D gene: NA
CDR3 protein: CASTDKGGTDTQYF
CDR3 DNA: TGTGCCAGCACCGACAAAGGGGGAACAGATACGCAGTATTTT

J gene: TRBJ2-3
clone size: NA
CDR3 length: 18
V gene: TRBV6-6
D gene: TRBD1
CDR3 protein: CASSFQWGGQGGPDTQYF
CDR3 DNA: TGTGCCAGCAGTTTCCAATGGGGCGGACAGGGGGGCCCAGATACGCAGTATTTT

J gene: TRBJ2-7
clone size: few
CDR3 length: 15
V gene: TRBV6-2/TRBV6-3
D gene: TRBD1
CDR3 protein: CASRPGQAQVDEQYF
CDR3 DNA: TGTGCCAGCAGGCCCGGACAGGCACAAGTCGACGAGCAGTACTTC

J gene: TRBJ2-7
clone size: NA
CDR3 length: 15
V gene: TRBV6-2/TRBV6-3
D gene: NA
CDR3 protein: CASSAPTGLTYEQYF
CDR3 DNA: TGTGCCAGCAGTGCCCCTACAGGGCTAACCTACGAGCAGTACTTC

J gene: TRBJ2-1
clone size: few
CDR3 length: 12
V gene: TRBV2
D gene: TRBD1
CDR3 protein: CASRDRGDEQFF
CDR3 DNA: TGTGCCAGCAGAGACAGGGGCGATGAGCAGTTCTTC

J gene: TRBJ1-2
clone size: NA
CDR3 length: 14
V gene: TRBV7-2
D gene: TRBD1
CDR3 protein: CASSLLQGADGYTF
CDR3 DNA: TGTGCCAGCAGCTTATTACAGGGGGCGGATGGCTACACCTTC

J gene: TRBJ1-5
clone size: once
CDR3 length: 18
V gene: TRBV6-4
D gene: NA
CDR3 protein: CASSKTELRGGGNQPQHF
CDR3 DNA: TGTGCCAGCAGCAAGACTGAACTCAGGGGTGGAGGAAATCAGCCCCAGCATTTT

J gene: TRBJ2-2
clone size: many
CDR3 length: 15
V gene: TRBV29-1
D gene: TRBD2
CDR3 protein: CSVEVAGGGTGELFF
CDR3 DNA: TGCAGCGTTGAAGTAGCGGGAGGTGGCACCGGGGAGCTGTTTTTT